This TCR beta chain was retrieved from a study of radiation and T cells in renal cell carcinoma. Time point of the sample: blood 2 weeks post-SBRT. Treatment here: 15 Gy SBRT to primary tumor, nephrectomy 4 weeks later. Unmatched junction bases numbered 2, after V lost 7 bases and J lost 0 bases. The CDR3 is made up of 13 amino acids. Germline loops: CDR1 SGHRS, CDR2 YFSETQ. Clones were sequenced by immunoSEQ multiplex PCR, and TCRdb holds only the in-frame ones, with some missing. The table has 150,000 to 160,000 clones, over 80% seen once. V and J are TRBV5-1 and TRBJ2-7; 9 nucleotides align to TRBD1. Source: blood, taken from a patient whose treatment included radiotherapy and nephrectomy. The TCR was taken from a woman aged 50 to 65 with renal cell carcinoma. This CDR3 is CASGQGSSYEQYF. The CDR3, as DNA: TGCGCCAGCGGACAGGGGAGCTCCTACGAGCAGTACTTC.